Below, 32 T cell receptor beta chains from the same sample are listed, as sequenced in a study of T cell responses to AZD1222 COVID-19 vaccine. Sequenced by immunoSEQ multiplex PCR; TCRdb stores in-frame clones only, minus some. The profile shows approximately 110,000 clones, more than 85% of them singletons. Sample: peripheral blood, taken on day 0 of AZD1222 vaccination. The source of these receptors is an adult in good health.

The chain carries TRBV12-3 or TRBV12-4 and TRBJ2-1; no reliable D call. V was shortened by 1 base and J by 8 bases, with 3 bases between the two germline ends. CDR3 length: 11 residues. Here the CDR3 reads CASSLVDEQFF. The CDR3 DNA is TGTGCCAGCAGTTTAGTCGATGAGCAGTTCTTC.

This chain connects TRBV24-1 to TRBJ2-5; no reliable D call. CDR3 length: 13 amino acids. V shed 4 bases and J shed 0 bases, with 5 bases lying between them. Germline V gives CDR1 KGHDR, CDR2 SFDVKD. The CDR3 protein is CATSDSYQETQYF. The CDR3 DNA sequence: TGTGCCACCAGTGACAGCTACCAAGAGACCCAGTACTTC.

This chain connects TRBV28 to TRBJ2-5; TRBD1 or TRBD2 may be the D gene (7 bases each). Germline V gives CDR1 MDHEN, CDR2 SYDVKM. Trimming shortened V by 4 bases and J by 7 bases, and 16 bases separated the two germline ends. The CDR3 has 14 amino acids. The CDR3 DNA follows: TGTGCCAGCAGTTGGGGGGGGCGACAGGGGACCCAGTACTTC. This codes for CASSWGGRQGTQYF. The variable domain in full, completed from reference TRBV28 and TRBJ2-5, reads DVKVTQSSRYLVKRTGEKVFLECVQDMDHENMFWYRQDPGLGLRLIYFSYDVKMKEKGDIPEGYSVSREKKERFSLILESASTNQTSMYLCASSWGGRQGTQYFGPGTRLLVL.

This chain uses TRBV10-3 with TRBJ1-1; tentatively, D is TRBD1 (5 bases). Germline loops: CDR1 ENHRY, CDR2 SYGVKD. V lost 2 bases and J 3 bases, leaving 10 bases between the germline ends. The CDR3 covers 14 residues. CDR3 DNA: TGTGCCATCAGTGAGGTGGACAAGTACACTGAAGCTTTCTTT. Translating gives CAISEVDKYTEAFF.

This chain's CDR3 is CASRAGRGGIQYF. CDR3 DNA sequence: TGTGCCAGCCGGGCCGGGAGGGGCGGAATCCAGTACTTC. The chain carries TRBV6-5 and TRBJ2-5; 8 nucleotides line up with TRBD2. The ends lost 8 bases at V and 10 bases at J; junction bases unmatched: 12. This CDR3 region has 13 residues. Germline-derived CDR1 and CDR2 are MNHEY and SVGAGI.

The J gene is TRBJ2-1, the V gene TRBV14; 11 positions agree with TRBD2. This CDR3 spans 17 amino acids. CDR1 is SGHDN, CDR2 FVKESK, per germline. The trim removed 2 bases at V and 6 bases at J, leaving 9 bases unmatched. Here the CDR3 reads CASSQFSRLAGINEQFF. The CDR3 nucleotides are TGTGCCAGCAGCCAATTTTCTAGACTAGCGGGGATCAATGAGCAGTTCTTC.

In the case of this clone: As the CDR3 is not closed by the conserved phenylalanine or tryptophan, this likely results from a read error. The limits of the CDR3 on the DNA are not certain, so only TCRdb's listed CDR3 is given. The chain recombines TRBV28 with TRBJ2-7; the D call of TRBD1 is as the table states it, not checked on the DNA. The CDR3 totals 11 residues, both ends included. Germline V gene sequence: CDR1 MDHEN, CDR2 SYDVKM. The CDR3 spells CASSLHRGYTT.

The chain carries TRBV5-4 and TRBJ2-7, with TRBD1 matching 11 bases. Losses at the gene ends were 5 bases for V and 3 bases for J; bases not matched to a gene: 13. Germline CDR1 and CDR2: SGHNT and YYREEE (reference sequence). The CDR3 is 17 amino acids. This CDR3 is CASRTYTGQGASYEQYF. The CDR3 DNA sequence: TGTGCCAGCAGAACCTATACTGGACAGGGGGCGAGCTACGAGCAGTACTTC.

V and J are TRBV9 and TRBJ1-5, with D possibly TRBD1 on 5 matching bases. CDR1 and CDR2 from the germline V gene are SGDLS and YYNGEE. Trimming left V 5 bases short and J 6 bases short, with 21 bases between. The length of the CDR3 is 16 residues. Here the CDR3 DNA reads TGTGCCAGCAGTCCTCAAATGAGGGGAATCGGTCAGCCCCAGCATTTT. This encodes CASSPQMRGIGQPQHF.

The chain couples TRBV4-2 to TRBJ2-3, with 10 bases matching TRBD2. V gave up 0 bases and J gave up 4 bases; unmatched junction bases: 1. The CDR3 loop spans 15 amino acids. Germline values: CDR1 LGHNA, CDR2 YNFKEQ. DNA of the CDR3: TGTGCCAGCAGCCAAGAAGCGGGAGGGCCAGATACGCAGTATTTT. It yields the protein CASSQEAGGPDTQYF.

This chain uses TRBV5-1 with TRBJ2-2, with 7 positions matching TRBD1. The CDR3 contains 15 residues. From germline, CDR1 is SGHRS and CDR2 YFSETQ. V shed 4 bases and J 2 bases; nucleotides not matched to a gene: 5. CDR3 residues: CASSIRDRNTGELFF. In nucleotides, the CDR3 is TGCGCCAGCAGCATCCGGGACAGAAACACCGGGGAGCTGTTTTTT.

The CDR3 region has the DNA TGTGCCAGCAGCGTCGACATCGGCAGGAGCTCCTACGAGCAGTACTTC. Its protein product is CASSVDIGRSSYEQYF. The J gene is TRBJ2-7, the V gene TRBV2; D is uncertain. The CDR3 consists of 16 residues. The germline gives CDR1 SNHLY, CDR2 FYNNEI. Trimming pared 6 bases from V and 0 bases from J, leaving 18 bases between.

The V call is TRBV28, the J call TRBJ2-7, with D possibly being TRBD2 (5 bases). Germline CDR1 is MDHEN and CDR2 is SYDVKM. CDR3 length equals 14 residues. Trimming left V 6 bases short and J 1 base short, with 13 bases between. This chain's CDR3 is CASRTRGSSYEQYF. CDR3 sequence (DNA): TGTGCCAGCAGGACCAGAGGGAGTTCCTACGAGCAGTACTTC.

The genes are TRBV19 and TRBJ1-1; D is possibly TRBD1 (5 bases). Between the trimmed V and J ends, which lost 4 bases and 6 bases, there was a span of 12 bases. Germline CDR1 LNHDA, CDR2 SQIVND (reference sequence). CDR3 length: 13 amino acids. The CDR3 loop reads CASSSARGAEAFF. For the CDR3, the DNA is TGTGCCAGTAGTAGCGCCCGGGGCGCTGAAGCTTTCTTT.

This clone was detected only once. CDR3 in amino acids: CASNSPGQGAYEQYF. The CDR3 DNA is TGTGCCAGCAATTCTCCGGGACAAGGGGCCTACGAGCAGTACTTC. V usage is TRBV27 and J usage is TRBJ2-7; D might be TRBD1 (6 bases). Per the germline V gene, CDR1 is MNHEY and CDR2 is SMNVEV (reference sequence). Trimming shortened V by 7 bases and J by 2 bases, and 18 bases separated the two germline ends. The CDR3 length is 15 residues.

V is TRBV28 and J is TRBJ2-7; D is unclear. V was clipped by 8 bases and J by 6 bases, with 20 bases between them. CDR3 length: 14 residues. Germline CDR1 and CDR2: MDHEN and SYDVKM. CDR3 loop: CASGPWGKLGEQYF. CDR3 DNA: TGTGCCAGCGGCCCTTGGGGAAAATTGGGCGAGCAGTACTTC.

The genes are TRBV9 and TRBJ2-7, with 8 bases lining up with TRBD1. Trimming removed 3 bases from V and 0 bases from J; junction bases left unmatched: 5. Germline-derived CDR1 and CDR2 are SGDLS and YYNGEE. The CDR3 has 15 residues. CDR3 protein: CASSALGTGSYEQYF. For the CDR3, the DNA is TGTGCCAGCAGCGCCTTAGGGACAGGCTCCTACGAGCAGTACTTC.

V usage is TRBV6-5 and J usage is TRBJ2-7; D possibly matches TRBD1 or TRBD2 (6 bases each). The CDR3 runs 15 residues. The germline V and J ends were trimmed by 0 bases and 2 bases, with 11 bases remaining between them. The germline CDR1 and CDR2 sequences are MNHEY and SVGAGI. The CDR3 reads CASSYSGGPTYEQYF. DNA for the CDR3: TGTGCCAGCAGTTACTCAGGGGGGCCTACCTACGAGCAGTACTTC.

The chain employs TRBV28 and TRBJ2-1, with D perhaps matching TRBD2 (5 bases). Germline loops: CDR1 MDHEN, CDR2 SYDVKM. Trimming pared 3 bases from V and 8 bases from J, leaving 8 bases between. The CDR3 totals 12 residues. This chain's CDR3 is CASSLRAYEQFF. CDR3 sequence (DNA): TGTGCCAGCAGTTTGAGGGCCTATGAGCAGTTCTTC.

CDR3 residues: CAWSGGTRRTYNEQFF. The CDR3 DNA reads as TGTGCCTGGAGTGGAGGGACTAGGAGGACCTACAATGAGCAGTTCTTC. The chain carries TRBV30 and TRBJ2-1; 8 bases match TRBD2. V was clipped by 1 base and J by 2 bases; unmatched bases: 7. Looked up from germline, CDR1 is GTSNPN and CDR2 is SVGIG (reference sequence). The CDR3 has 16 residues.

The CDR3 bases are TGTGCCAGCAGTGACGACCCGCAAGGAGGTAATGAGCAGTTCTTC. Protein product: CASSDDPQGGNEQFF. V and J are TRBV6-4 and TRBJ2-1; D perhaps matches TRBD2 (5 bases). The CDR3 totals 15 residues. Trimming took 2 bases from V and 7 from J, leaving 15 bases between them. Germline CDR1 reads MRHNA; CDR2 reads SNTAGT.

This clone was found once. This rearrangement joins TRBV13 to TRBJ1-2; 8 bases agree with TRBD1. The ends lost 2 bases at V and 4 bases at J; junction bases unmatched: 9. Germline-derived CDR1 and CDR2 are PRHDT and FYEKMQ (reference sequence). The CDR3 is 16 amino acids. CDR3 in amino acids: CASSLRQQGAGYGYTF. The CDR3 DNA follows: TGTGCCAGCAGCTTACGACAGCAGGGGGCTGGCTATGGCTACACCTTC.

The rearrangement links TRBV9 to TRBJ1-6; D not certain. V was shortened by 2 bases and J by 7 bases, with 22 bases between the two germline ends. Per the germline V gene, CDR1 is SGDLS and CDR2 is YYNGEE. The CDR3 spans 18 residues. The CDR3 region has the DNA TGTGCCAGCAGCGTTGTTGACGGAAGAGGGCTGGGGAATTCACCCCTCCACTTT. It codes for CASSVVDGRGLGNSPLHF.

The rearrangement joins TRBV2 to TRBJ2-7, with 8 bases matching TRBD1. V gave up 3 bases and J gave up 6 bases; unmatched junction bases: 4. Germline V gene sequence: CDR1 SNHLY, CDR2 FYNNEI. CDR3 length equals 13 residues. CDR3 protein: CASSDQGAGEQYF. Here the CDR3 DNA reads TGTGCCAGCAGTGATCAGGGGGCCGGCGAGCAGTACTTC. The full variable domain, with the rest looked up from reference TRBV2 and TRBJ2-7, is EPEVTQTPSHQVTQMGQEVILRCVPISNHLYFYWYRQILGQKVEFLVSFYNNEISEKSEIFDDQFSVERPDGSNFTLKIRSTKLEDSAMYFCASSDQGAGEQYFGPGTRLTVT.

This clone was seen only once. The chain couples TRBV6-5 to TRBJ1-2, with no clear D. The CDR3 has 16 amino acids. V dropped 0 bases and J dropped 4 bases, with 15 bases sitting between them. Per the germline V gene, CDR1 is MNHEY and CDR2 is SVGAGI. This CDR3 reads CASSYSVTPPLYGYTF. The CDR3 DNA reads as TGTGCCAGCAGTTACTCGGTGACCCCGCCCCTCTATGGCTACACCTTC.

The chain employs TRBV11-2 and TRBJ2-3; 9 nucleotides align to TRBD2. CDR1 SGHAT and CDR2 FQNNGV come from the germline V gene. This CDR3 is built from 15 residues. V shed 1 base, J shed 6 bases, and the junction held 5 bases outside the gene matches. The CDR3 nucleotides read TGTGCCAGCAGCTTAGTCGCTAGCGGGGCCGATACGCAGTATTTT. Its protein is CASSLVASGADTQYF.

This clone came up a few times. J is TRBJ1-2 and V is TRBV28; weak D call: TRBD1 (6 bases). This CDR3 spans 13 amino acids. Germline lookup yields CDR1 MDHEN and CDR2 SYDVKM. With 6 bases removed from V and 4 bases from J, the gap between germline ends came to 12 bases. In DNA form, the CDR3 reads TGTGCCAGCAGCGGGGGGCGCGGCTATGGCTACACCTTC. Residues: CASSGGRGYGYTF.

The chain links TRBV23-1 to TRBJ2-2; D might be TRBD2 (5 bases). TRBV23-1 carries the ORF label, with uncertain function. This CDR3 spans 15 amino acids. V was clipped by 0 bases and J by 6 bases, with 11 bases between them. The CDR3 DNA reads TGCGCCAGCAGTCAATCCAGAGAGGGTCCCGGGGAGCTGTTTTTT. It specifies CASSQSREGPGELFF.

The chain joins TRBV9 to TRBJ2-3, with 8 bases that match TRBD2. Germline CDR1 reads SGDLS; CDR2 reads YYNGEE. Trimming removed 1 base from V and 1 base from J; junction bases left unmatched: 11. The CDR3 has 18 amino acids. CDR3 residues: CASSVTPFSGGGTDTQYF. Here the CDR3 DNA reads TGTGCCAGCAGCGTAACCCCATTCAGCGGGGGAGGCACAGATACGCAGTATTTT.

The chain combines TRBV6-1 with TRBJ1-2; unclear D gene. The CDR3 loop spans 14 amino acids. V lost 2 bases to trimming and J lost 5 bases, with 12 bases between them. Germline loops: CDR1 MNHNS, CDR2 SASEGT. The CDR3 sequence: CASSESTVNYGYTF. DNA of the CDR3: TGTGCCAGCAGTGAATCGACGGTGAATTATGGCTACACCTTC.

CDR3 bases: TGTGCCAGCTCACCACCGTTGGGCAGCGTAGAAGCTTTCTTT. Translating it yields CASSPPLGSVEAFF. The chain recombines TRBV18 with TRBJ1-1; no clear D gene. V lost 0 bases to trimming and J lost 8 bases, with 13 bases between them. CDR1 is KGHSH and CDR2 is LQKENI in the germline V gene. The CDR3 is 14 residues long. Using reference TRBV18 and TRBJ1-1 for the parts outside the CDR3, the full variable domain is NAGVMQNPRHLVRRRGQEARLRCSPMKGHSHVYWYRQLPEEGLKFMVYLQKENIIDESGMPKERFSAEFPKEGPSILRIQQVVRGDSAAYFCASSPPLGSVEAFFGQGTRLTVV.

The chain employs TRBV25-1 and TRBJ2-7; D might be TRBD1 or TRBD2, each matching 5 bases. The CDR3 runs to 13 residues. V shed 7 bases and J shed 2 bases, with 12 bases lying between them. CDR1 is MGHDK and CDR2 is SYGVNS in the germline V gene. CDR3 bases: TGTGCCAGCACGTGGGGGATCCCCTACGAGCAGTACTTC. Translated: CASTWGIPYEQYF.